Listed below are T cell receptor beta chains from one sample, sequenced in a study of CD8 T cells in ankylosing spondylitis. TCRdb re-called the 5' RACE reads through MiXCR, storing one row per CDR3 protein. Among about 340,000 distinct CDR3 sequences listed, 6.5% to 10% were seen once. Sequencing was performed on blood, either unsorted or a sorted T cell fraction (not recorded which). The receptors shown here come from a male donor with ankylosing spondylitis. Each CDR3 is given with its conserved first and last residue. D genes are given only for firm matches. Clone size is not always given. Where it is, it says once, few, many or a class for expanded clones.

clone_size,v_call,d_call,j_call,cdr3_nt,cdr3_aa
few,TRBV14,-,TRBJ1-1,TGTGCCAGCAGCCAAGGGGGTGGGGTCACTGAAGCTTTCTTT,CASSQGGGVTEAFF
-,TRBV2,-,TRBJ2-7,TGTGCCAGCCTGCAGTCGGGAGCTACCTCCTACGAGCAGTACTTC,CASLQSGATSYEQYF
-,TRBV20-1,TRBD2,TRBJ2-1,TGCAGTGCTAGAGATCGATATATGGCTCTAGCGGGAAAGAAGGGAGAGCAGTTCTTC,CSARDRYMALAGKKGEQFF
many,TRBV5-1,TRBD1,TRBJ2-5,TGCGCCAGCAGCTCCTACGACAGGACAGGGAGGGAGACCCAGTACTTC,CASSSYDRTGRETQYF
few,TRBV11-2,TRBD2,TRBJ2-1,TGTGCAATCGGCCGGGCGGGAGGCTCCTACAATGAGCAGTTCTTC,CAIGRAGGSYNEQFF
few,TRBV15,-,TRBJ2-5,TGTGCCACCAGCAGAGATGGGGGGCGGGAAGAGACCCAGTACTTC,CATSRDGGREETQYF
-,TRBV27,-,TRBJ2-5,TGTGCCAGCACCTACAGGAGGGGGGCCTGGGAGACCCAGTACTTC,CASTYRRGAWETQYF
few,TRBV6-5,TRBD2,TRBJ2-1,TGTGCCAGCAGTTACTCATGGGCTAGCGGGAGAAATAATGAGCAGTTCTTC,CASSYSWASGRNNEQFF
-,TRBV5-1,-,TRBJ1-2,TGCGCCAGCAGCGTCGGTGGGGGAACGGGCGGCTACACCTTC,CASSVGGGTGGYTF
few,TRBV20-1,TRBD2,TRBJ2-5,TGCAGTGCGCCACTAGCGGGAGAGGGAGGGGAGACCCAGTACTTC,CSAPLAGEGGETQYF
-,TRBV7-9,-,TRBJ2-7,TGTGCCAGCAGCTTGGACAGACCCTACGAGCAGTACTTC,CASSLDRPYEQYF
many,TRBV7-8,TRBD1,TRBJ2-2,TGTGCCAGCAGCTCGTCAGGGGGTCGTGTGACCGGGGAGCTGTTTTTT,CASSSSGGRVTGELFF
few,TRBV7-9,TRBD1,TRBJ2-7,TGTGCCAGCAGCTACGGGACAGCTGCCTACGAGCAGTACTTC,CASSYGTAAYEQYF
many,TRBV27,-,TRBJ1-5,TGTGCCAGCCGCGGTGCGACGGCGGGGAATCAGCCCCAGCATTTT,CASRGATAGNQPQHF
few,TRBV5-1,TRBD1,TRBJ2-1,TGCGCCACCGGGACAGACCTGACTAATGAGCAGTTCTTC,CATGTDLTNEQFF
many,TRBV4-2,-,TRBJ2-3,TGTGCCAGCAGCCAAGGGTGGAGGGGTCGGGCGGAGTTCACAGATACGCAGTATTTT,CASSQGWRGRAEFTDTQYF
many,TRBV2,TRBD1,TRBJ2-2,TGTGCCAGCAGTTGGGACAGGGAGGAGCTGTTTTTT,CASSWDREELFF
many,TRBV28,-,TRBJ1-4,TGTGCCAGATCGATGCAGGAAAAACTGTTTTTT,CARSMQEKLFF
many,TRBV18,-,TRBJ2-7,TGTGCCAGCTCACTAGGGGACTCAACCTACGAGCAGTACTTC,CASSLGDSTYEQYF
-,TRBV6-1,-,TRBJ2-5,TGTGCCAGCAGTGAACGCACCCAAGAGACCCAGTACTTC,CASSERTQETQYF
-,TRBV20-1,-,TRBJ2-3,TGCAGTGCCCCACCCCAAAAGGGTCCCTCTAGCACAGATACGCAGTATTTT,CSAPPQKGPSSTDTQYF
few,TRBV5-1,TRBD1,TRBJ2-5,TGCGCCAGCAGCCAGCGACAGGGTAGACAAGAGACCCAGTACTTC,CASSQRQGRQETQYF
few,TRBV7-9,-,TRBJ1-2,TGTGCCAGCAGCTCATTGACGAAACGGACCTATGGCTACACCTTC,CASSSLTKRTYGYTF
few,TRBV4-3,-,TRBJ1-1,TGCGCCAGCAGCCAAGTTTTGGGGGGCACTGAAGCTTTCTTT,CASSQVLGGTEAFF
few,TRBV6-6,-,TRBJ1-5,TGTGCCAGCAGATTCACGGATTATCAGCCCCAGCATTTT,CASRFTDYQPQHF
few,TRBV5-4,-,TRBJ2-1,TGTGCCAGCAGCTCGGGACCAACCTACAATGAGCAGTTCTTC,CASSSGPTYNEQFF
-,TRBV7-2,-,TRBJ1-1,TGTGCCAGCAGCTTTAGACTTCCGAACACTGAAGCTTTCTTT,CASSFRLPNTEAFF